This TCR beta chain was found in a study of T cells in Graves' hyperthyroidism and ophthalmopathy. Study-level findings and limits: The model predicted ophthalmopathy a median around 6.5 months before onset.

On this clonotype itself: The antigen remains undetermined.

Trimming shortened V by 4 bases and J by 9 bases, and 12 bases separated the two germline ends. From germline, CDR1 is MDHEN and CDR2 SYDVKM. The CDR3 is 13 residues long. Amplified TCR beta CDR3 regions came from RNA transcripts. First-round RT-PCR with HTBI primers amplified the TCR CDR3 region. MiXCR was run by TCRdb on the multiplex PCR reads, yielding one entry per CDR3 protein. The sample shows 650,000 to 700,000 distinct CDR3 sequences, 17% of them seen only once. The TCR was taken from a man aged 50 or older with Graves' hyperthyroidism. The chain combines TRBV28 with TRBJ2-2; D is uncertain. Material for sequencing was blood. The CDR3 nucleotides are TGTGCCAGCAGTTCCGCATCAAGGAGGGAGCTGTTTTTT. Encoded protein: CASSSASRRELFF.